The sample holds a few counts of the clone carrying this T cell receptor beta chain. The antigen remains undetermined. PCR employed 60 Vbeta and 13 Jbeta primers. Sequencing was performed with immunoSEQ multiplex PCR; in TCRdb, only in-frame clones are kept and a portion is missing. This table has some 130,000 clones, 77% appearing once. This sample is drawn from a study of cytomegalovirus exposure and HLA in healthy donors. Study findings and constraints: Reports credit the classifier with highly specific, highly sensitive diagnosis of cytomegalovirus status. Equally common other TCR beta chains were less clonally expanded than HLA-associated ones, a later analysis found.

The junction had 8 bases not matched to a gene; V was cut back by 7 bases and J by 6 bases. Germline V lookup: CDR1 MNHNS, CDR2 SASEGT. This CDR3 has 15 amino acids. This chain joins TRBV6-1 and TRBJ2-7; 14 nucleotides line up with TRBD2. The sequence was obtained from a male donor in good health and CMV-seropositive. What was sequenced was PBMCs. The CDR3 loop reads CASISGTSGRVEQYF. CDR3 DNA sequence: TGTGCCAGCATCTCCGGGACTAGCGGGAGAGTCGAGCAGTACTTC.